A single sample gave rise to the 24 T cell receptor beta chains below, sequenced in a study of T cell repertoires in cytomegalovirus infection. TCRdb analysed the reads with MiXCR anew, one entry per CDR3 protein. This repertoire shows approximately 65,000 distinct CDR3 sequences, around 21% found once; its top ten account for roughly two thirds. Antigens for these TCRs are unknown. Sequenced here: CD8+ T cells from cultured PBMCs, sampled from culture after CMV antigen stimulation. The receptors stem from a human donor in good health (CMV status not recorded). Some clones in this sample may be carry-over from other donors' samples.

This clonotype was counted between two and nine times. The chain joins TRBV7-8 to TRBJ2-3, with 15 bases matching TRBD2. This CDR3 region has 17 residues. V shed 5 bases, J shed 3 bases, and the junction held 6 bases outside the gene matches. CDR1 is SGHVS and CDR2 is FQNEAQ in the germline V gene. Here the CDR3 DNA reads TGTGCCAGCAGCCTCGGACTAGCGGGGGGGCGTACAGATACGCAGTATTTT. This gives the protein CASSLGLAGGRTDTQYF. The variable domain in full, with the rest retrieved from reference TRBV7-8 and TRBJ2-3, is GAGVSQSPRYKVAKRGQDVALRCDPISGHVSLFWYQQALGQGPEFLTYFQNEAQLDKSGLPSDRFFAERPEGSVSTLKIQRTQQEDSAVYLCASSLGLAGGRTDTQYFGPGTRLTVL.

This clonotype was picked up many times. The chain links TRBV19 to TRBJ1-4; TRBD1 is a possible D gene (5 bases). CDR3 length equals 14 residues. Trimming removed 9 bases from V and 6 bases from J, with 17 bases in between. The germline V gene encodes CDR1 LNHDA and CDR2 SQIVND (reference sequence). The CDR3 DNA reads TGTGCCAGCTCTCTCAGGGCGGTGGATGAAAAACTGTTTTTT. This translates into CASSLRAVDEKLFF.

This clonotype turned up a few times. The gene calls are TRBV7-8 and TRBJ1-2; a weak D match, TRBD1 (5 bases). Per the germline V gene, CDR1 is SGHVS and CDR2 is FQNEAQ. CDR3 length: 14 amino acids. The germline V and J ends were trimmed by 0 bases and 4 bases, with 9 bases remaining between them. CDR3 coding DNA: TGTGCCAGCAGCTTAGCAGGGGTTATCTATGGCTACACCTTC. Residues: CASSLAGVIYGYTF.

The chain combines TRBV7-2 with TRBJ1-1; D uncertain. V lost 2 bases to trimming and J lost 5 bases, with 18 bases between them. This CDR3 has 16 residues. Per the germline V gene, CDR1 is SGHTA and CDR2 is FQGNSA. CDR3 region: CASSLTLRGLRTEAFF. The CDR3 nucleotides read TGTGCCAGCAGCTTAACCCTTCGAGGGCTTCGGACTGAAGCTTTCTTT.

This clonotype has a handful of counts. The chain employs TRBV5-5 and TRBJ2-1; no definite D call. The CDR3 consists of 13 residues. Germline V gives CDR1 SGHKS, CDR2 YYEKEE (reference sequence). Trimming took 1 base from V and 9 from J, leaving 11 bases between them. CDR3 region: CASSLLRSTEQFF. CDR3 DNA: TGTGCCAGCAGCTTGCTTAGATCGACTGAGCAGTTCTTC.

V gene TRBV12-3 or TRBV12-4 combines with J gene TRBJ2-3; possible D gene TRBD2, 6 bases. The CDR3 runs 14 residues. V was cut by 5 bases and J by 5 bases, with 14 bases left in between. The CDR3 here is CASSPPQGGDTQYF. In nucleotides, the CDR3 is TGTGCCAGCAGTCCGCCCCAGGGAGGAGATACGCAGTATTTT.

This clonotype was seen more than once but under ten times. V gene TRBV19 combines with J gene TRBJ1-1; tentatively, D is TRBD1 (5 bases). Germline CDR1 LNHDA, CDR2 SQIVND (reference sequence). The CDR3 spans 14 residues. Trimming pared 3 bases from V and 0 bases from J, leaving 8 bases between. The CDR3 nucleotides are TGTGCCAGTAGTATGTGGGGCCTGAACACTGAAGCTTTCTTT. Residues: CASSMWGLNTEAFF.

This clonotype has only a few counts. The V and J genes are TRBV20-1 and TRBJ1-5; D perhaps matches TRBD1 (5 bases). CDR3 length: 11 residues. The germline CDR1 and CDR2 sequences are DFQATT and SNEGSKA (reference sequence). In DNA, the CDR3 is TGCAGCTCAGGGTTGGGTCAGCCCCAGCATTTT. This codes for CSSGLGQPQHF.

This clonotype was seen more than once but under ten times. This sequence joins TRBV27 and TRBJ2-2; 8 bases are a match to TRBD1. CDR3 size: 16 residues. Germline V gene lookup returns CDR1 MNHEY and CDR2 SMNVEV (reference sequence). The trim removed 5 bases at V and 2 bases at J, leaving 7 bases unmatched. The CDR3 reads CASSPRTGTNTGELFF. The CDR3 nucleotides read TGTGCCAGCAGTCCTCGGACAGGGACCAACACCGGGGAGCTGTTTTTT.

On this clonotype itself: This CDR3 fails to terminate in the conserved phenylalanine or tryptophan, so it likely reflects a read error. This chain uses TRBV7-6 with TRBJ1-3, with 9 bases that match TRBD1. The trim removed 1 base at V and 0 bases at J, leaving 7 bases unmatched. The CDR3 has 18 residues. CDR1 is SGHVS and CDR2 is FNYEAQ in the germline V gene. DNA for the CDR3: TGTGCCAGCAGCTTAGTTTCCCGGGACAGGGTCTCTGGAAACACCATATATTTA. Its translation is CASSLVSRDRVSGNTIYL.

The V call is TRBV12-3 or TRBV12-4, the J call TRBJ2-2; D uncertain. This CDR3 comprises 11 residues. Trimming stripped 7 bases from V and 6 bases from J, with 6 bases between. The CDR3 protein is CASTTSGELFF. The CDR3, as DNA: TGTGCCAGCACTACGTCCGGGGAGCTGTTTTTT.

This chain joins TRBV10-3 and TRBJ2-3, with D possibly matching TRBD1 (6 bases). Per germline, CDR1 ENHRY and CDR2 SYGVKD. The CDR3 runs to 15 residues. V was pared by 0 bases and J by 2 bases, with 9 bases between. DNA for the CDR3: TGTGCCATCAGTGAGTCTGGGGGCTACACAGATACGCAGTATTTT. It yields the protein CAISESGGYTDTQYF.

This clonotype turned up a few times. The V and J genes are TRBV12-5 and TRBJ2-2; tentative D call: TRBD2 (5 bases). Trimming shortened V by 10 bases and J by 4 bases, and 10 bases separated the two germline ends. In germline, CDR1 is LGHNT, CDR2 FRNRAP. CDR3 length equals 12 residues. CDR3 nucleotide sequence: TGTGCTACTACGCGGGTCACCGGGGAGCTGTTTTTT. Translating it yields CATTRVTGELFF.

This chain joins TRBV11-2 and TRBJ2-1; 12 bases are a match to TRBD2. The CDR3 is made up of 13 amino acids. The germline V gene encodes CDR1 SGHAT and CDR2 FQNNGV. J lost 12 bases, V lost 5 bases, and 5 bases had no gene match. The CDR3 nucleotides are TGTGCCAGCAGCAAGACTAGCGGGAGATCGCAGTTCTTC. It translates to CASSKTSGRSQFF.

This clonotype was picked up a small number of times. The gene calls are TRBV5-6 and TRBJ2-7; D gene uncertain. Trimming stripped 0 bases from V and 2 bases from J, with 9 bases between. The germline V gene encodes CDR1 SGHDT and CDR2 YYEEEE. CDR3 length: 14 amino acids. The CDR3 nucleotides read TGTGCCAGCAGCTTGGACCCGACTCCCTACGAGCAGTACTTC. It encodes CASSLDPTPYEQYF.

CDR3 in amino acids: CASSPADSSYNEQFF. The CDR3 DNA follows: TGCGCCAGCAGCCCGGCCGATAGCTCCTACAATGAGCAGTTCTTC. This rearrangement joins TRBV4-3 to TRBJ2-1; D gene unclear. Germline values: CDR1 LGHNA, CDR2 YSLEER. This CDR3 contains 15 residues. Deletions cut 4 bases from V and 0 bases from J, with 10 bases between.

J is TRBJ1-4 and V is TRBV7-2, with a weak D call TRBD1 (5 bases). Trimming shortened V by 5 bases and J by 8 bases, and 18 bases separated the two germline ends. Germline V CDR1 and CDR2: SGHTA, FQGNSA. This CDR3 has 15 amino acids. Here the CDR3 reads CASSLLGEGNEKLFF. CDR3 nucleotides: TGTGCCAGCAGCCTGTTGGGGGAGGGGAACGAAAAACTGTTTTTT.

The CDR3 bases are TGTGCCAGCAGTTACTCCCCCCCGAGGAACACTGAAGCTTTCTTT. Translation: CASSYSPPRNTEAFF. The chain recombines TRBV6-5 with TRBJ1-1; no definite D call. V dropped 0 bases and J dropped 1 base, with 9 bases sitting between them. Germline-derived CDR1 and CDR2 are MNHEY and SVGAGI. The CDR3 has 15 amino acids.

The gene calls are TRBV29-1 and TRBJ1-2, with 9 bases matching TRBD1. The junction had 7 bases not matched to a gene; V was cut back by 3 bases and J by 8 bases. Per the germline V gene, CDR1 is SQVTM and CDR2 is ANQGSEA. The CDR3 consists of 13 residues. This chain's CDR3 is CSVDLQGALGYTF. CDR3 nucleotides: TGCAGCGTTGATCTACAGGGGGCGCTGGGCTACACCTTC.

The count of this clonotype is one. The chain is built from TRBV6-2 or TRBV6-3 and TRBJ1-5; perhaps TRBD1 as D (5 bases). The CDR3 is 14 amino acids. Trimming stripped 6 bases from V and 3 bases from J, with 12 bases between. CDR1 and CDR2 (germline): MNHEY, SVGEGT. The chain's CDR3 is CASSPDSINQPQHF. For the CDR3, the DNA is TGTGCCAGCAGCCCCGACAGCATCAATCAGCCCCAGCATTTT.

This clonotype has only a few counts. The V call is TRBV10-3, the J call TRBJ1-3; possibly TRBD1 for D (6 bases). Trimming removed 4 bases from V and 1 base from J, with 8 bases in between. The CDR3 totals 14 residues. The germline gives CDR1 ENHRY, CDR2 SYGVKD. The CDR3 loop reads CAISVGTSGNTIYF. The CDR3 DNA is TGTGCCATCAGTGTGGGGACATCTGGAAACACCATATATTTT.

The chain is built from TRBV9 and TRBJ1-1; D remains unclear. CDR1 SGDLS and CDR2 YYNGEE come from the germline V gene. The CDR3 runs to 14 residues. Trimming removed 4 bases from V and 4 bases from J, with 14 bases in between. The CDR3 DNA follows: TGTGCCAGCAGCCCCCCCATAGTGAGCACTGAAGCTTTCTTT. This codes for CASSPPIVSTEAFF.

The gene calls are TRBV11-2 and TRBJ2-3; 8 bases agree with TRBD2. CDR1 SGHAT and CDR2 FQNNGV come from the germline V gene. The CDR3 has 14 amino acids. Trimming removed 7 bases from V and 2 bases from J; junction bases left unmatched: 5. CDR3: CASKRLAYTDTQYF. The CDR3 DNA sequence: TGTGCCAGCAAACGACTAGCGTACACAGATACGCAGTATTTT.

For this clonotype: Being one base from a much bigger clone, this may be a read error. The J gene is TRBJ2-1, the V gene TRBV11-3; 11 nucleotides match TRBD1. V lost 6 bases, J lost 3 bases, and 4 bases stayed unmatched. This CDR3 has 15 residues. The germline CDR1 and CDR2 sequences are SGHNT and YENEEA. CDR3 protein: CASSSGTGGYNEQFF. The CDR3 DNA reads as TGTGCCAGCAGTTCCGGGACAGGGGGCTACAATGAGCAGTTCTTC.